One T cell receptor beta chain is described in this entry. These data are taken from a study of patients and donors after allogeneic stem cell transplantation. Germline-derived CDR1 and CDR2 are SGHKS and YYEKEE (reference sequence). The CDR3 totals 17 residues. V lost 0 bases, J lost 0 bases, and 13 bases lay in between. MiXCR, run by TCRdb on the RT-PCR reads, gives a single entry per CDR3 protein. The table lists approximately 200,000 distinct CDR3 sequences, around two fifths of them singletons, with roughly 12% in the top ten. This receptor was taken from a human donor who was either an allogeneic HSCT recipient or a stem cell or donor lymphocyte infusion donor (not recorded which). It is not recorded whose cells these are; they may come from a transplant donor. Sequencing was done on a sample of blood, either unsorted or a sorted T cell fraction (not recorded which). The chain employs TRBV5-5 and TRBJ1-5; D is unclear. CDR3 bases: TGTGCCAGCAGCTTGGCTCTGGGAGTCTATAGCAATCAGCCCCAGCATTTT. Its protein product is CASSLALGVYSNQPQHF. Complete variable domain (other parts from reference TRBV5-5 and TRBJ1-5): DAGVTQSPTHLIKTRGQQVTLRCSPISGHKSVSWYQQVLGQGPQFIFQYYEKEERGRGNFPDRFSARQFPNYSSELNVNALLLGDSALYLCASSLALGVYSNQPQHFGDGTRLSIL.